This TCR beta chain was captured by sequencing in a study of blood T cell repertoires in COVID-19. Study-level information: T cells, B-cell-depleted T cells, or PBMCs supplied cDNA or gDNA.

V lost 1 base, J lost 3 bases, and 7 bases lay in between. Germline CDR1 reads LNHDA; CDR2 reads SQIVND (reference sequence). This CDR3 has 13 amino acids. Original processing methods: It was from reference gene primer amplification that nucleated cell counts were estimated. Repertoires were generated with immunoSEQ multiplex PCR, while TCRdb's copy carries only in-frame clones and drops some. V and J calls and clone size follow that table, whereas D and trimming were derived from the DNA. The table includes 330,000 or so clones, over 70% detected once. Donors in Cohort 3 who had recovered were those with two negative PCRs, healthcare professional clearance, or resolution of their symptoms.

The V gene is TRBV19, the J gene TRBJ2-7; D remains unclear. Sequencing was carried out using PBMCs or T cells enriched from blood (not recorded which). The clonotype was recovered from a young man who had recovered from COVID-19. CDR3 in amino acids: CASSIGLGYEQYF. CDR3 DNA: TGTGCCAGTAGTATAGGGCTTGGCTACGAGCAGTACTTC.